These T cell receptor beta chains were read from a single sample in a study of blood T cell repertoires in COVID-19. Profiling relied on immunoSEQ multiplex PCR, and the TCRdb table lists in-frame clones only, not all of them. Here the sample spans roughly 97,000 clones, around nine tenths being singletons. Sequencing input: peripheral blood. The origin of the receptors is a human donor in a cohort sampled during active COVID-19. Each CDR3 is given with its conserved first and last residue. The D gene is left open where the match is weak. Clone size is not always given. Where it is, it says once, few, many or a class for expanded clones.

length	D	size	V	J	DNA	CDR3
17	TRBD1	NA	TRBV6-7	TRBJ2-7	TGTGCCAGCAGGTCCACCCTACGACAGGGTCGCCCCTACGAGCAGTACTTC	CASRSTLRQGRPYEQYF
15	NA	NA	TRBV28	TRBJ1-5	TGTGCCAGCAGTCCCGGGGGGGGCAGGTACCAGCCCCAGCATTTT	CASSPGGGRYQPQHF
15	NA	NA	TRBV3-1/TRBV3-2	TRBJ1-2	TGTGCCAGCAGCCAAGGGCTACGACTTAGTATTGGCTACACCTTC	CASSQGLRLSIGYTF
15	NA	NA	TRBV20-1	TRBJ1-1	TGCAGTGCTAGTCCTTTTGACAGGAAGAACACTGAAGCTTTCTTT	CSASPFDRKNTEAFF
17	TRBD1	NA	TRBV6-2/TRBV6-3	TRBJ2-6	TGTGCCAGCAGTTCCCCGGGACAGAGCTCTGGGGCCAACGTCCTGACTTTC	CASSSPGQSSGANVLTF
17	NA	NA	TRBV5-1	TRBJ2-2	TGCGCCAGCAGCTTGGCCGTCAGTGCGGATAACACCGGGGAGCTGTTTTTT	CASSLAVSADNTGELFF
11	NA	NA	TRBV19	TRBJ2-1	TGTGCCAGTAGCCACAGGGCTGAGCAGTTCTTC	CASSHRAEQFF
16	NA	NA	TRBV5-8	TRBJ1-6	TGTGCCAGCAGCCCCCGGGCAGGGGAAATTTGGTCACCCCTCCACTTT	CASSPRAGEIWSPLHF
16	TRBD1	once	TRBV23-1	TRBJ1-6	TGCGCCAGCAGTCATCCCGGACAGGGCGCGGATTCACCCCTCCACTTT	CASSHPGQGADSPLHF
15	NA	NA	TRBV6-5	TRBJ1-5	TGTGCCAGCAGCCTCGGAGAAATTAGCAATCAGCCCCAGCATTTT	CASSLGEISNQPQHF
15	TRBD2	NA	TRBV7-3	TRBJ2-3	TGTGCCAGCAGCTCTAGCGGAGGTACCACAGATACGCAGTATTTT	CASSSSGGTTDTQYF
14	NA	once	TRBV27	TRBJ1-5	TGTGCCAGCAGTCCCGCAGGAAGCAATCAGCCCCAGCATTTT	CASSPAGSNQPQHF
17	NA	NA	TRBV3-1/TRBV3-2	TRBJ2-7	TGTGCCAGCAGCCAAGATCGGGGAAGGTTAAGCTCCTACGAGCAGTACTTC	CASSQDRGRLSSYEQYF
14	NA	NA	TRBV30	TRBJ2-1	TGTGCCTGGAGTCGTGGGGGGGCCCTCAATGAGCAGTTCTTC	CAWSRGGALNEQFF
15	NA	NA	TRBV6-5	TRBJ1-2	TGTGCCAGCAGTTTCTCCTACAGAGCTAACTATGGCTACACCTTC	CASSFSYRANYGYTF
18	TRBD2	NA	TRBV5-5	TRBJ2-7	TGTGCCAGCAGCTCTAGCCACTCCGGGACTAGCGGGTCCTACGAGCAGTACTTC	CASSSSHSGTSGSYEQYF
18	TRBD1	few	TRBV15	TRBJ2-6	TGTGCCACCAGCTCCCAAGGGACAGCTTTCTCTGGGGCCAACGTCCTGACTTTC	CATSSQGTAFSGANVLTF
15	NA	NA	TRBV7-2	TRBJ2-2	TGTGCCAGCAGCCGGGGTCCGGCGAACACCGGGGAGCTGTTTTTT	CASSRGPANTGELFF
13	NA	NA	TRBV28	TRBJ2-7	TGTGCCAGCAGTCCCTCGGGTGTTTACGAGCAGTACTTC	CASSPSGVYEQYF
14	TRBD1	once	TRBV27	TRBJ1-6	TGTGCCAGCAGTTTCGGGACAGAGAATTCACCCCTCCACTTT	CASSFGTENSPLHF
16	NA	NA	TRBV4-3	TRBJ1-2	TGCGCCAGCAGCCAAGAGAGGACACCCACGAACTATGGCTACACCTTC	CASSQERTPTNYGYTF
15	NA	NA	TRBV27	TRBJ2-6	TGTGCCAGCAGTTCGGTGAGCTCTGGGGCCAACGTCCTGACTTTC	CASSSVSSGANVLTF
14	NA	NA	TRBV19	TRBJ1-5	TGTGCCAGTAGTACGGGAGGGGAGAATCAGCCCCAGCATTTT	CASSTGGENQPQHF
17	NA	NA	TRBV28	TRBJ1-5	TGTGCCAGCAGTTTAGATCCCGGCGGGAAGGTTAATCAGCCCCAGCATTTT	CASSLDPGGKVNQPQHF
13	NA	NA	TRBV7-2	TRBJ2-1	TGTGCCAGCAGCTCTGCAGGGGTTGATGAGCAGTTCTTC	CASSSAGVDEQFF
17	TRBD2	once	TRBV27	TRBJ2-2	TGTGCCAGCTCCTCTCCGCTGGGAGCGGGAAGGATCGGGGAGCTGTTTTTT	CASSSPLGAGRIGELFF
15	NA	NA	TRBV2	TRBJ2-4	TGTGCCAGCAGTGAAGCAGAGACTAGAAGTGACATTCAGTACTTC	CASSEAETRSDIQYF
15	TRBD2	once	TRBV6-2/TRBV6-3	TRBJ2-5	TGTGCCAGCAGTTCCATCCAGACTAGCGGGGGTGCCGAGTACTTC	CASSSIQTSGGAEYF
18	NA	NA	TRBV28	TRBJ1-5	TGTGCCAGCAGTTTGTCCCAGGGTTCGAACCTTGGCAATCAGCCCCAGCATTTT	CASSLSQGSNLGNQPQHF
16	TRBD2	NA	TRBV7-6	TRBJ2-3	TGTGCCAGCAGCTTCGGGGCGGGGGGGAACACAAATACGCAGTATTTT	CASSFGAGGNTNTQYF